Presented here are 25 T cell receptor beta chains from one specimen sequenced in a study of T-cell reconstitution after alpha-beta-depleted transplantation in children. During its preparation, the TCRbeta library received unique molecular identifiers. In TCRdb, the PCR reads were re-called with MiXCR into one record per CDR3 protein. The table has 200,000 or so distinct CDR3 sequences, 6.3% seen once. This sample comprised PBMCs, obtained before TCRalphabeta/CD19-depleted stem cell transplant. The source is a girl in the first two years of life with combined immunodeficiency, due to receive a stem cell transplant.

This clonotype was recorded many times. J is TRBJ1-4 and V is TRBV9; the D gene is possibly TRBD1 (5 bases). CDR3 size: 15 residues. Per germline, CDR1 SGDLS and CDR2 YYNGEE. Trimming cost V 2 bases and J 8 bases, with 16 bases left between them. The CDR3: CASSVESTGSEKLFF. CDR3 nucleotide sequence: TGTGCCAGCAGCGTGGAGTCTACAGGTAGCGAAAAACTGTTTTTT.

This clonotype was seen many times. The chain joins TRBV20-1 to TRBJ2-3; 9 bases line up with TRBD2. This CDR3 spans 15 amino acids. CDR1 is DFQATT, CDR2 SNEGSKA, per germline (reference sequence). With 0 bases clipped from V and 5 bases from J, the junction kept 6 bases outside the gene matches. As DNA, the CDR3 is TGCAGTGCTAGAGATGCCCAGCGGGGGGAAGATACGCAGTATTTT. Translated, it gives CSARDAQRGEDTQYF.

This clonotype has a count of ten or more. The chain couples TRBV25-1 to TRBJ2-3, with D possibly matching TRBD2 (6 bases). CDR1 is MGHDK and CDR2 is SYGVNS in the germline V gene. The CDR3 consists of 17 residues. The V end was cut by 0 bases, the J end by 0 bases, with 13 bases between. DNA of the CDR3: TGTGCCAGCAGTGAATATTTTTGGGACTCAAGCACAGATACGCAGTATTTT. Translated: CASSEYFWDSSTDTQYF.

This clonotype showed up many times. The chain recombines TRBV5-1 with TRBJ1-1; the D gene is possibly TRBD1 (5 bases). The germline gives CDR1 SGHRS, CDR2 YFSETQ. Between the trimmed V and J ends, which lost 2 bases and 0 bases, there was a span of 8 bases. The CDR3 is 14 residues long. The DNA for the CDR3 is TGCGCCAGCAGCTTAACAGGAGTGAACACTGAAGCTTTCTTT. Encoded protein: CASSLTGVNTEAFF.

This clonotype has ten or more counts. V usage is TRBV29-1 and J usage is TRBJ2-2, with TRBD2 identical over 12 bases. Germline V gene data show CDR1 as SQVTM and CDR2 as ANQGSEA. The ends lost 0 bases at V and 4 bases at J; junction bases unmatched: 12. The CDR3 length is 19 residues. The CDR3 nucleotides read TGCAGCGTTGAAGATCTCGCTAGCGGGGGGGCCGTCGGCACCGGGGAGCTGTTTTTT. This sequence encodes CSVEDLASGGAVGTGELFF.

This clonotype was observed many times. The chain recombines TRBV29-1 with TRBJ2-7, with D maybe TRBD1 (6 bases). The CDR3 is made up of 16 amino acids. Trimming left V 1 base short and J 5 bases short, with 21 bases between. The V gene's germline CDR1 is SQVTM and CDR2 ANQGSEA. The CDR3 sequence is CSVEVTSGHQGDEQYF. The CDR3 DNA sequence: TGCAGCGTTGAAGTAACCTCGGGACACCAAGGGGACGAGCAGTACTTC.

The rearrangement joins TRBV29-1 to TRBJ2-7; D is perhaps TRBD2 (7 bases). Germline CDR1 reads SQVTM; CDR2 reads ANQGSEA. The CDR3 loop spans 13 amino acids. V was cut by 4 bases and J by 0 bases, with 10 bases left in between. CDR3 residues: CSVGGGVSYEQYF. CDR3 bases: TGCAGCGTTGGGGGGGGCGTCTCCTACGAGCAGTACTTC.

This clonotype showed up many times. One junction end disagrees with the germline gene, perhaps due to a read error. J is TRBJ2-1 and V is TRBV12-3 or TRBV12-4; 10 bases fit TRBD2. CDR3 size: 15 residues. CDR3 sequence (DNA): TGTGCCAGCAGCCTGAGCGGGAGGGCCTACGATGAGCAGTTCTTC. Translation: CASSLSGRAYDEQFF.

The chain links TRBV4-1 to TRBJ2-7; TRBD1 agrees at 7 bases. After removal of 0 bases from V and 3 bases from J, the junction contained 5 bases not matched to a gene. Germline-derived CDR1 and CDR2 are MGHRA and YSYEKL. The CDR3 runs to 15 residues. CDR3 DNA sequence: TGCGCCAGCAGCCAAGATCTGAACAGGGGCTACGAGCAGTACTTC. Amino acids: CASSQDLNRGYEQYF.

V is TRBV6-2 or TRBV6-3 and J is TRBJ2-7, with a weak D call TRBD1 (6 bases). There are 13 residues in the CDR3. CDR1 is MNHEY and CDR2 is SVGEGT in the germline V gene. Between the trimmed V and J ends, which lost 7 bases and 2 bases, there was a span of 12 bases. The CDR3 loop reads CASTWTDTYEQYF. The CDR3 nucleotides are TGTGCCAGCACCTGGACAGACACCTACGAGCAGTACTTC.

This clonotype appeared many times. CDR3 nucleotides: TGTGCCAGCAGCTGGGGGACTAGCGACACAGATACGCAGTATTTT. It yields the protein CASSWGTSDTDTQYF. This chain joins TRBV5-8 and TRBJ2-3; 10 bases align to TRBD2. The CDR3 runs 15 residues. V lost 3 bases and J lost 2; bases outside the gene matches: 3. The germline V gene encodes CDR1 SGHTS and CDR2 YDEGEE.

This clonotype was seen at least ten times. J is TRBJ2-3 and V is TRBV27, with D possibly matching TRBD2 (6 bases). The CDR3 is 15 amino acids. The germline V gene encodes CDR1 MNHEY and CDR2 SMNVEV (reference sequence). Trimming removed 2 bases at V and 0 bases at J, with 9 bases between. The CDR3 loop is CASSLTAGSTDTQYF. DNA for the CDR3: TGTGCCAGCAGTTTAACGGCGGGGAGCACAGATACGCAGTATTTT.

This clonotype appeared many times. The rearrangement uses TRBV24-1 and TRBJ2-7; the D gene is possibly TRBD2 (6 bases). Trimming left V 4 bases short and J 1 base short, with 10 bases between. The CDR3 covers 14 residues. Germline V gene sequence: CDR1 KGHDR, CDR2 SFDVKD. The CDR3 protein is CATSETGLSYEQYF. Here the CDR3 DNA reads TGTGCCACCAGTGAGACGGGACTTTCCTACGAGCAGTACTTC.

This clonotype was detected many times. The chain is built from TRBV7-9 and TRBJ2-1; 12 bases align to TRBD2. CDR3 size: 14 residues. The V segment lost 5 bases and the J segment 13 bases; nucleotides outside the gene matches: 9. Germline V gene lookup returns CDR1 SEHNR and CDR2 FQNEAQ (reference sequence). In DNA, the CDR3 is TGTGCCAGCAGCCATCAGACTAGCGGGGGACGACAGTTCTTC. Amino acids: CASSHQTSGGRQFF.

This clonotype occurred a few times. The genes are TRBV7-9 and TRBJ2-7; 7 bases map to TRBD2. V was clipped by 5 bases and J by 6 bases; unmatched bases: 10. There are 14 residues in the CDR3. Per the germline V gene, CDR1 is SEHNR and CDR2 is FQNEAQ (reference sequence). The CDR3 nucleotides are TGTGCCAGCAGCCGGACCAGCGGGGCCGCCGAGCAGTACTTC. Encoded protein: CASSRTSGAAEQYF.

In this sample, this clonotype turned up many times. The V and J genes are TRBV28 and TRBJ2-7; 7 bases fit TRBD1. From germline, CDR1 is MDHEN and CDR2 SYDVKM. Trimming removed 7 bases from V and 12 bases from J; junction bases left unmatched: 18. The CDR3 has 14 residues. The CDR3 reads CASTSDRDATLRYF. The CDR3 DNA is TGTGCCAGCACATCCGACAGGGACGCTACCCTCCGGTACTTC.

This clonotype was counted at least ten times. The rearrangement uses TRBV7-2 and TRBJ1-5, with D hard to call. CDR1 and CDR2 (germline): SGHTA, FQGNSA. Trimming pared 4 bases from V and 0 bases from J, leaving 7 bases between. The CDR3 extends over 14 amino acids. CDR3 in amino acids: CASSSTFSNQPQHF. The CDR3 region has the DNA TGTGCCAGCAGCTCGACATTTAGCAATCAGCCCCAGCATTTT.

This clonotype was counted ten times or more. The J gene is TRBJ2-1, the V gene TRBV4-3; D not certain. Between the trimmed V and J ends, which lost 0 bases and 6 bases, there was a span of 12 bases. CDR1 and CDR2 (germline): LGHNA, YSLEER. This CDR3 contains 15 residues. CDR3 sequence: CASSQDQTGPNEQFF. The CDR3 bases are TGCGCCAGCAGCCAAGATCAGACTGGTCCCAATGAGCAGTTCTTC.

This clonotype was seen repeatedly, ten times or more. The DNA for the CDR3 is TGTGCCATCAGTGAGTCGCTAGCGGGTTTCACCGGGGAGCTGTTTTTT. Amino acid sequence: CAISESLAGFTGELFF. V gene TRBV10-3 combines with J gene TRBJ2-2, with TRBD2 matching 8 bases. Per germline, CDR1 ENHRY and CDR2 SYGVKD. The CDR3 totals 16 residues. The ends lost 0 bases at V and 4 bases at J; junction bases unmatched: 4.

As regards this clonotype: A much larger clone lies one base from this, so it may be a read error. This chain connects TRBV7-9 to TRBJ2-4; 8 positions agree with TRBD2. This CDR3 spans 15 amino acids. The germline V gene has CDR1 SEHNR and CDR2 FQNEAQ (reference sequence). J gave up 7 bases and V 2 bases, and 7 bases lay outside the gene matches. DNA for the CDR3: TGTGCCAGCAGCTTAACCATGCCGGGGGGGAACATTCAGTACTTC. Encoded protein: CASSLTMPGGNIQYF.

The table lists this clonotype with many counts. V gene TRBV4-1 combines with J gene TRBJ2-1, with D possibly matching TRBD2 (5 bases). The V gene's germline CDR1 is MGHRA and CDR2 YSYEKL. The CDR3 runs 15 residues. The V and J ends lost 4 bases and 0 bases respectively, with 10 bases between them. The CDR3 loop reads CASSLGLLSYNEQFF. The CDR3 DNA is TGCGCCAGCAGCCTAGGACTGCTCTCCTACAATGAGCAGTTCTTC.

This clonotype was counted at least ten times. The chain carries TRBV20-1 and TRBJ2-2, with D possibly matching TRBD1 (5 bases). This CDR3 has 15 residues. V lost 1 base, J lost 2 bases, and 11 bases lay in between. Germline lookup yields CDR1 DFQATT and CDR2 SNEGSKA (reference sequence). The chain's CDR3 is CSARADTENTGELFF. The CDR3 DNA reads as TGCAGTGCTAGAGCGGACACCGAAAACACCGGGGAGCTGTTTTTT.

This clonotype was found many times. The V gene is TRBV5-6, the J gene TRBJ2-1, with D possibly being TRBD1 or TRBD2 (5 bases each). Deletions cut 4 bases from V and 10 bases from J, with 12 bases between. CDR3 length: 12 amino acids. Germline CDR1 reads SGHDT; CDR2 reads YYEEEE. In DNA form, the CDR3 reads TGTGCCAGCAGCCTAACATGGGGGGAGCAGTTCTTC. Translated, it gives CASSLTWGEQFF.

This clonotype has a count of ten or more. The chain combines TRBV15 with TRBJ1-3; 7 nucleotides match TRBD1. This CDR3 region has 16 residues. The V gene's germline CDR1 is LNHNV and CDR2 YYDKDF (reference sequence). V dropped 5 bases and J dropped 0; count of bases not matched to a gene: 7. The CDR3 loop is CATSLYDRASGNTIYF. Written as DNA, the CDR3 is TGTGCCACCAGCCTGTACGACAGGGCCTCTGGAAACACCATATATTTT.

The gene calls are TRBV9 and TRBJ2-1; TRBD2 is a possible D gene (5 bases). The CDR3 sequence is 11 residues long. Germline V gene sequence: CDR1 SGDLS, CDR2 YYNGEE. Trimming pared 4 bases from V and 10 bases from J, leaving 9 bases between. Written as DNA, the CDR3 is TGTGCCAGCAGCTTGACTAAGGAGCAGTTCTTC. Translated: CASSLTKEQFF.